A single sample gave rise to the 32 T cell receptor beta chains below, sequenced in a study of blood T cell repertoires in COVID-19. Assay used: immunoSEQ multiplex PCR; TCRdb lists only in-frame clones, some missing. The sample comprises approximately 290,000 clones, about 86% of which are singletons, and roughly 14% rests with the top ten. The source material was peripheral blood. All receptors come from a person aged 70 to 85 with COVID-19, enrolled during active disease.

This chain connects TRBV27 to TRBJ2-3; 10 nucleotides line up with TRBD1. V shed 0 bases, J shed 5 bases, and the junction held 5 bases outside the gene matches. This CDR3 is 16 amino acids long. Germline V gene data show CDR1 as MNHEY and CDR2 as SMNVEV (reference sequence). As DNA, the CDR3 is TGTGCCAGCAGTTTATCGGAGGGACAGGGGAAAGATACGCAGTATTTT. This translates into CASSLSEGQGKDTQYF.

The rearrangement joins TRBV28 to TRBJ2-7; D possibly corresponds to TRBD1 (5 bases). V shed 4 bases and J shed 6 bases, with 16 bases lying between them. CDR3 length: 14 residues. Looked up from germline, CDR1 is MDHEN and CDR2 is SYDVKM. The CDR3 DNA reads as TGTGCCAGCAGTTCCTACTTCAGGGTTCGCGAGCAGTACTTC. Translation gives CASSSYFRVREQYF.

V and J are TRBV5-1 and TRBJ1-1; D remains unclear. The CDR3 extends over 14 amino acids. Trimming left V 4 bases short and J 8 bases short, with 18 bases between. Germline-derived CDR1 and CDR2 are SGHRS and YFSETQ. Written as DNA, the CDR3 is TGCGCCAGCAGCCCCGATGGTGGAGGTCTAGAAGCTTTCTTT. This gives the protein CASSPDGGGLEAFF. The whole variable domain, remainder taken from reference TRBV5-1 and TRBJ1-1, is KAGVTQTPRYLIKTRGQQVTLSCSPISGHRSVSWYQQTPGQGLQFLFEYFSETQRNKGNFPGRFSGRQFSNSRSEMNVSTLELGDSALYLCASSPDGGGLEAFFGQGTRLTVV.

The chain links TRBV28 to TRBJ1-2; TRBD1 matches 7 bases. Germline-derived CDR1 and CDR2 are MDHEN and SYDVKM. Germline trimming cut 2 bases from V and 4 bases from J; bases unmatched to any gene: 4. The CDR3 has 14 amino acids. DNA for the CDR3: TGTGCCAGCAGTTTAACAGGGGACACCTATGGCTACACCTTC. This gives the protein CASSLTGDTYGYTF.

V usage is TRBV3-1 (or the pseudogene TRBV3-2) and J usage is TRBJ1-3; D is ambiguous. Germline assignment: CDR1 LGHDT and CDR2 YNNKEL (reference sequence). This CDR3 has 17 residues. V gave up 1 base and J gave up 0 bases, with 13 bases separating them. In DNA form, the CDR3 reads TGTGCCAGCAGCCAAGCCCTCCAACTCGTCTCTGGAAACACCATATATTTT. Residues: CASSQALQLVSGNTIYF.

CDR3 sequence (DNA): TGTGCCAGCAGCTTAGACAGTGTTACCTACGAGCAGTACTTC. Encoded protein: CASSLDSVTYEQYF. The V and J genes are TRBV11-3 and TRBJ2-7; D gene ambiguous. The CDR3 is 14 residues long. V was pared by 0 bases and J by 2 bases, with 8 bases between. The V gene's germline CDR1 is SGHNT and CDR2 YENEEA.

V is TRBV28 and J is TRBJ1-6; D is possibly TRBD1 (6 bases). Germline V gene sequence: CDR1 MDHEN, CDR2 SYDVKM. The CDR3 runs to 16 residues. The V gene lost 5 bases and the J gene lost 7 bases, with 18 bases spanning the gap. The CDR3 DNA is TGTGCCAGCAGTAGAATTGGGGGCGTAGAAAATTCACCCCTCCACTTT. This translates into CASSRIGGVENSPLHF. Variable domain in full (rest from reference TRBV28 and TRBJ1-6): DVKVTQSSRYLVKRTGEKVFLECVQDMDHENMFWYRQDPGLGLRLIYFSYDVKMKEKGDIPEGYSVSREKKERFSLILESASTNQTSMYLCASSRIGGVENSPLHFGNGTRLTVT.

The chain combines TRBV5-8 with TRBJ2-5; 9 nucleotides align to TRBD1. This CDR3 comprises 16 residues. V lost 3 bases and J lost 4; bases outside the gene matches: 10. Germline loops: CDR1 SGHTS, CDR2 YDEGEE. The CDR3 DNA is TGTGCCAGCAGCTACACAGGGGACAGGGCTTCAGAGACCCAGTACTTC. It yields the protein CASSYTGDRASETQYF.

The J gene is TRBJ1-1, the V gene TRBV2; D call uncertain. The germline V and J ends were trimmed by 6 bases and 5 bases, with 16 bases remaining between them. This CDR3 contains 14 residues. Per the germline V gene, CDR1 is SNHLY and CDR2 is FYNNEI. The CDR3 is CASRSGALGTEAFF. CDR3 DNA: TGTGCCAGCAGGTCGGGAGCTCTGGGAACTGAAGCTTTCTTT.

This chain joins TRBV6-6 and TRBJ2-2; 7 bases align to TRBD2. Trimming removed 4 bases from V and 7 bases from J; junction bases left unmatched: 6. This CDR3 is built from 14 residues. Germline V gene lookup returns CDR1 MNHNY and CDR2 SVGAGI (reference sequence). In DNA, the CDR3 is TGTGCCAGCAGTTCTCTGCGGGAGTTCGGGGAGCTGTTTTTT. Translating it yields CASSSLREFGELFF.

V gene TRBV11-2 combines with J gene TRBJ2-2; TRBD2 might be the D (6 bases). The germline V gene encodes CDR1 SGHAT and CDR2 FQNNGV. The CDR3 sequence is 14 residues long. V was pared by 1 base and J by 5 bases, with 8 bases between. CDR3 sequence: CASSLGAGTGELFF. In DNA form, the CDR3 reads TGTGCCAGCAGCTTAGGCGCGGGGACCGGGGAGCTGTTTTTT.

The rearrangement uses TRBV28 and TRBJ2-2; 16 bases agree with TRBD2. Unmatched junction bases numbered 1, after V lost 0 bases and J lost 6 bases. Germline CDR1 and CDR2: MDHEN and SYDVKM. The CDR3 covers 17 residues. CDR3 bases: TGTGCCAGCAGTTTATGGGGACTAGCGGGAGGGCCCGGGGAGCTGTTTTTT. The encoded protein is CASSLWGLAGGPGELFF.

This chain links TRBV5-1 with TRBJ2-3; 10 nucleotides line up with TRBD2. Germline V CDR1 and CDR2: SGHRS, YFSETQ. V gave up 0 bases and J gave up 1 base; unmatched junction bases: 5. This CDR3 has 17 residues. CDR3 loop: CASSLALTSGRTDTQYF. For the CDR3, the DNA is TGCGCCAGCAGCTTGGCCTTGACTAGCGGGCGCACAGATACGCAGTATTTT. Based on the CDR3 plus reference TRBV5-1 and TRBJ2-3, the full variable domain is KAGVTQTPRYLIKTRGQQVTLSCSPISGHRSVSWYQQTPGQGLQFLFEYFSETQRNKGNFPGRFSGRQFSNSRSEMNVSTLELGDSALYLCASSLALTSGRTDTQYFGPGTRLTVL.

The chain has TRBV6-1 and TRBJ1-6, with D perhaps TRBD1 (6 bases). V was trimmed by 1 base and J by 2 bases, leaving 15 bases between them. The length of the CDR3 is 18 residues. The germline gives CDR1 MNHNS, CDR2 SASEGT. CDR3 residues: CASSEGRGGGTYNSPLHF. DNA of the CDR3: TGTGCCAGCAGTGAAGGGAGGGGGGGAGGAACCTATAATTCACCCCTCCACTTT.

The chain uses TRBV6-2 or TRBV6-3 and TRBJ1-4; D possibly corresponds to TRBD1 (6 bases). This CDR3 comprises 15 residues. Trimming removed 4 bases at V and 9 bases at J, with 18 bases between. Germline V gives CDR1 MNHEY, CDR2 SVGEGT. The CDR3 is CASSLSWGRFQKLFF. The CDR3, as DNA: TGTGCCAGCAGTTTATCTTGGGGGCGCTTCCAAAAACTGTTTTTT.

The chain has TRBV3-1 (or the pseudogene TRBV3-2) and TRBJ1-1; unclear D gene. Germline CDR1 is LGHDT and CDR2 is YNNKEL (reference sequence). The CDR3 consists of 17 residues. V was cut by 5 bases and J by 3 bases, with 22 bases left in between. The CDR3 sequence: CASSYHKTTMADTEAFF. The DNA of the CDR3 is TGTGCCAGCAGCTACCATAAAACCACAATGGCGGACACTGAAGCTTTCTTT.

The CDR3 DNA reads TGTGCCAGCAGCTTAGTTCCCGGACAGGGATTGTTAAATTCACCCCTCCACTTT. Encoded protein: CASSLVPGQGLLNSPLHF. The V and J genes are TRBV11-2 and TRBJ1-6; TRBD1 agrees at 8 bases. The V gene's germline CDR1 is SGHAT and CDR2 FQNNGV. The junction had 12 bases not matched to a gene; V was cut back by 1 base and J by 7 bases. The CDR3 runs to 18 residues. The entire variable domain, with the rest obtained from reference TRBV11-2 and TRBJ1-6, is as follows: EAGVAQSPRYKIIEKRQSVAFWCNPISGHATLYWYQQILGQGPKLLIQFQNNGVVDDSQLPKDRFSAERLKGVDSTLKIQPAKLEDSAVYLCASSLVPGQGLLNSPLHFGNGTRLTVT.

The chain couples TRBV27 to TRBJ2-3, with a weak D call TRBD2 (5 bases). Germline CDR1 reads MNHEY; CDR2 reads SMNVEV (reference sequence). CDR3 length: 13 amino acids. Trimming removed 6 bases from V and 1 base from J, with 8 bases in between. The CDR3 loop reads CASRTGGTDTQYF. CDR3 nucleotide sequence: TGTGCCAGCAGAACCGGGGGCACAGATACGCAGTATTTT.

The chain joins TRBV15 to TRBJ2-3, with 8 bases identical to TRBD1. CDR3 length equals 17 residues. V was pared by 0 bases and J by 5 bases, with 10 bases of the junction left unmatched. Germline V gene sequence: CDR1 LNHNV, CDR2 YYDKDF (reference sequence). CDR3 sequence reads: CATSRDQGARKGDTQYF. CDR3 coding DNA: TGTGCCACCAGCAGAGATCAGGGGGCACGGAAAGGAGATACGCAGTATTTT.

This clone occurred a few times. V is TRBV6-5 and J is TRBJ1-1, with no clear D. The CDR3 sequence is 12 residues long. Deletions cut 4 bases from V and 1 base from J, with 4 bases between. Per germline, CDR1 MNHEY and CDR2 SVGAGI. The CDR3 nucleotides are TGTGCCAGCAGTTTCAAGAACACTGAAGCTTTCTTT. Translated, it gives CASSFKNTEAFF.

The chain links TRBV3-1 (or the pseudogene TRBV3-2) to TRBJ1-3; D possibly corresponds to TRBD1 (5 bases). CDR1 and CDR2 from the germline V gene are LGHDT and YNNKEL (reference sequence). With 0 bases removed from V and 2 bases from J, the gap between germline ends came to 11 bases. The CDR3 sequence is 16 residues long. This CDR3 is CASSQDLPGTGNTIYF. CDR3 nucleotide sequence: TGTGCCAGCAGCCAAGATCTGCCAGGGACTGGAAACACCATATATTTT.

V and J are TRBV7-2 and TRBJ1-5; TRBD1 matches at 8 bases. Germline values: CDR1 SGHTA, CDR2 FQGNSA. V shed 5 bases and J 5 bases; nucleotides not matched to a gene: 2. The CDR3 totals 13 residues. The CDR3 nucleotides are TGTGCCAGCAGCACGACAGGGGATCAGCCCCAGCATTTT. Encoded protein: CASSTTGDQPQHF.

The CDR3 sequence: CATYFRGGRGSYNEQFF. The CDR3 nucleotides read TGTGCCACCTACTTCCGTGGCGGGAGGGGTTCCTACAATGAGCAGTTCTTC. This sequence joins TRBV27 and TRBJ2-1; TRBD2 matches 9 bases. CDR1 and CDR2 from the germline V gene are MNHEY and SMNVEV (reference sequence). This CDR3 spans 17 amino acids. The trim removed 10 bases at V and 1 base at J, leaving 14 bases unmatched.

This clone turned up a few times. The rearrangement uses TRBV30 and TRBJ2-7; 8 bases match TRBD2. J lost 5 bases, V lost 2 bases, and 8 bases had no gene match. Germline V gene sequence: CDR1 GTSNPN, CDR2 SVGIG (reference sequence). This CDR3 has 14 amino acids. CDR3 in DNA: TGTGCCTGGAGTCCTGGACTAGCTAGGGACGAGCAGTACTTC. Amino acid sequence: CAWSPGLARDEQYF.

The V and J genes are TRBV6-6 and TRBJ1-2, with TRBD1 matching over 8 bases. Trimming at V came to 2 bases and at J to 6 bases, leaving 5 bases not matched to a gene. Per germline, CDR1 MNHNY and CDR2 SVGAGI (reference sequence). The CDR3 runs 14 residues. CDR3 sequence: CASSYLQGADGYTF. CDR3 nucleotide sequence: TGTGCCAGCAGTTACCTGCAGGGGGCGGATGGCTACACCTTC.

This chain joins TRBV15 and TRBJ2-7, with D possibly matching TRBD1 (5 bases). CDR1 and CDR2 from the germline V gene are LNHNV and YYDKDF (reference sequence). V was cut by 1 base and J by 7 bases, with 17 bases left in between. The CDR3 is made up of 15 amino acids. The CDR3 loop is CATSRVVGQGSEQYF. CDR3 DNA sequence: TGTGCCACCAGCAGAGTAGTGGGTCAGGGCTCGGAGCAGTACTTC. The full variable domain, completed using reference TRBV15 and TRBJ2-7, is DAMVIQNPRYQVTQFGKPVTLSCSQTLNHNVMYWYQQKSSQAPKLLFHYYDKDFNNEADTPDNFQSRRPNTSFCFLDIRSPGLGDTAMYLCATSRVVGQGSEQYFGPGTRLTVT.

The V gene is TRBV7-9, the J gene TRBJ2-7; TRBD1 aligns across 10 bases. J lost 0 bases, V lost 5 bases, and 7 bases had no gene match. CDR3 length: 16 amino acids. Germline values: CDR1 SEHNR, CDR2 FQNEAQ (reference sequence). CDR3 region: CASSRLGQGNSYEQYF. CDR3 nucleotide sequence: TGTGCCAGCAGCCGATTGGGACAGGGGAACTCCTACGAGCAGTACTTC.

The chain combines TRBV28 with TRBJ2-1; perhaps TRBD2 as D (6 bases). Per the germline V gene, CDR1 is MDHEN and CDR2 is SYDVKM. V shed 6 bases and J shed 0 bases, with 15 bases lying between them. This CDR3 comprises 16 residues. CDR3 loop: CASSSPGLSSYNEQFF. CDR3 in DNA: TGTGCCAGCAGCTCACCGGGACTCAGCTCCTACAATGAGCAGTTCTTC.

The chain employs TRBV30 and TRBJ1-5; no reliable D call. V gave up 4 bases and J gave up 3 bases, with 13 bases separating them. From germline, CDR1 is GTSNPN and CDR2 SVGIG (reference sequence). The CDR3 has 14 residues. DNA for the CDR3: TGTGCCTGGAAAAAAGGAGGGTCCAATCAGCCCCAGCATTTT. It encodes CAWKKGGSNQPQHF.

This clone occurred once. The genes are TRBV3-1 (or the pseudogene TRBV3-2) and TRBJ2-4; D perhaps matches TRBD2 (6 bases). The CDR3 contains 17 residues. V was pared by 1 base and J by 1 base, with 14 bases between. Germline CDR1 LGHDT, CDR2 YNNKEL (reference sequence). The CDR3 sequence: CASSQGYGGRAKNIQYF. The CDR3, as DNA: TGTGCCAGCAGCCAAGGATACGGGGGAAGGGCCAAAAACATTCAGTACTTC.

The gene calls are TRBV29-1 and TRBJ2-1, with 8 positions matching TRBD2. Germline V gene lookup returns CDR1 SQVTM and CDR2 ANQGSEA. V was clipped by 8 bases and J by 15 bases; unmatched bases: 15. The length of the CDR3 is 12 residues. The CDR3 protein is CSTGGVGTRLFF. For the CDR3, the DNA is TGCAGCACGGGAGGGGTGGGGACTAGGTTGTTCTTC.

This chain links TRBV7-2 with TRBJ2-2; the D gene is possibly TRBD2 (5 bases). Between the trimmed V and J ends, which lost 3 bases and 0 bases, there was a span of 8 bases. In germline, CDR1 is SGHTA, CDR2 FQGNSA. The CDR3 totals 15 residues. The CDR3 DNA reads as TGTGCCAGCAGCTTGACTACCCCGAACACCGGGGAGCTGTTTTTT. Translated: CASSLTTPNTGELFF.